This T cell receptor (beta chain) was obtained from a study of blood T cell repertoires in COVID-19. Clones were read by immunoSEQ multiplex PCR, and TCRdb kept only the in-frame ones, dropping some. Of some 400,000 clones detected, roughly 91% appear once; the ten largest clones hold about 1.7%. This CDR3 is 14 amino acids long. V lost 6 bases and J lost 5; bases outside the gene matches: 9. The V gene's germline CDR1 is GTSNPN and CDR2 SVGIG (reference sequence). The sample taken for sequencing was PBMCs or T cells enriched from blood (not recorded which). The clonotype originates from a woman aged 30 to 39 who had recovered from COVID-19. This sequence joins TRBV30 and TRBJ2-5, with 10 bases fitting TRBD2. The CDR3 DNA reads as TGTGCCTGTGAGAAGCGGGAGGGCCGTGAGACCCAGTACTTC. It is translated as CACEKREGRETQYF.